Below, one T cell receptor (beta chain) is given with its context. The antigen is unknown. Researchers ran the PCR with 60 Vbeta and 13 Jbeta primers. Assay: immunoSEQ multiplex PCR; the TCRdb copy retains only in-frame clones and omits some. The sample lists roughly 90,000 clones, around four fifths occurring once. The entry originates in a study of cytomegalovirus exposure and HLA in healthy donors. Study-level points and caveats: The study listed 150 to 200 cytomegalovirus-associated TCR beta chains.

Everyone who donated was a healthy bone marrow donor. Germline V CDR1 and CDR2: MNHEY, SMNVEV (reference sequence). The CDR3 runs 15 residues. Trimming took 5 bases from V and 1 from J, leaving 11 bases between them. Material: PBMCs. The receptor's source is a man under 40 in good health and CMV-seropositive. The rearrangement links TRBV27 to TRBJ1-4; D perhaps matches TRBD1 (5 bases). CDR3 coding DNA: TGTGCCAGCAGTCCCCGGACACGAACTAATGAAAAACTGTTTTTT. Protein sequence: CASSPRTRTNEKLFF.